The rows below give T cell receptor beta chains drawn from one sample of a study of T cell responses to AZD1222 COVID-19 vaccine. Clones were read by immunoSEQ multiplex PCR, and TCRdb kept only the in-frame ones, dropping some. The data show 150,000 to 200,000 clones, with around 94% seen just once and about 10% held by the top ten. Specimen: peripheral blood, collected on day 0 of AZD1222 vaccination. Source of these receptors: an adult in good health. Both conserved end residues are part of each CDR3. The D gene is left open where the match is weak. The size entry is marked missing in some rows and otherwise reads once, few, many or a size class.

d_call clone_size j_call v_call cdr3_aa cdr3_nt
TRBD1 - TRBJ1-6 TRBV6-2/TRBV6-3 CASSPGQSSPLHF TGTGCCAGCAGCCCGGGACAGAGTTCACCCCTCCACTTT
TRBD1 - TRBJ1-1 TRBV19 CASSADRGGYTEAFF TGTGCCAGTAGTGCGGACAGGGGAGGGTACACTGAAGCTTTCTTT
TRBD1 - TRBJ1-2 TRBV24-1 CATSDATGTGSYGYTF TGTGCCACCAGTGACGCGACCGGGACAGGATCCTATGGCTACACCTTC
TRBD1 - TRBJ2-1 TRBV5-5 CASSLDTGDDEQFF TGTGCCAGCAGCCTGGATACAGGGGACGATGAGCAGTTCTTC
TRBD2 - TRBJ2-2 TRBV7-3 CASSLSAGGVRELFF TGTGCCAGCAGCTTATCGGCGGGGGGCGTCCGGGAGCTGTTTTTT
TRBD1 - TRBJ1-2 TRBV7-9 CASSPGQGPAF TGTGCCAGCAGCCCCGGACAGGGGCCGGCCTTC
- once TRBJ1-1 TRBV12-3/TRBV12-4 CASSLQENTEAFF TGTGCCAGCAGTTTACAGGAGAACACTGAAGCTTTCTTT
- - TRBJ2-2 TRBV9 CASSVLGGTGELFF TGTGCCAGCAGCGTACTAGGGGGCACCGGGGAGCTGTTTTTT
- - TRBJ2-2 TRBV10-3 CAISGTVAGELFF TGTGCCATCAGCGGAACCGTGGCCGGGGAGCTGTTTTTT
- - TRBJ2-2 TRBV6-6 CAGSSGMPGELFF TGTGCCGGCTCATCAGGGATGCCCGGGGAGCTGTTTTTT
- - TRBJ1-2 TRBV5-1 CASSSGGGEHGYTF TGCGCCAGCAGCTCCGGTGGGGGGGAACATGGCTACACCTTC
- - TRBJ1-2 TRBV11-2 CASTPDSTPDGYTF TGTGCCAGCACACCCGACAGCACTCCTGATGGCTACACCTTC
TRBD1 - TRBJ1-1 TRBV5-1 CASSTGQGNTEAFF TGCGCCAGCAGCACAGGACAGGGGAACACTGAAGCTTTCTTT
- - TRBJ2-3 TRBV6-5 CASSYSKGSADTQYF TGTGCCAGCAGTTACTCCAAGGGGAGCGCAGATACGCAGTATTTT
- - TRBJ1-1 TRBV5-4 CASSWGRREAFF TGTGCCAGCAGCTGGGGCCGCAGGGAAGCTTTCTTT
- - TRBJ2-1 TRBV2 CASSSRGSSYNEQFF TGTGCCAGCAGTTCACGGGGTAGCTCCTACAATGAGCAGTTCTTC
- once TRBJ1-1 TRBV19 CASWDGGATEAFF TGTGCCAGTTGGGATGGTGGCGCCACTGAAGCTTTCTTT
TRBD2 - TRBJ2-5 TRBV19 CASRASGSWGKETQYF TGTGCCAGTAGGGCCAGCGGGAGTTGGGGGAAAGAGACCCAGTACTTC
- - TRBJ1-4 TRBV7-6 CASSLGGYSNEKLFF TGTGCCAGCAGCTTGGGGGGCTATTCTAATGAAAAACTGTTTTTT
TRBD1 once TRBJ1-1 TRBV4-3 CASSQYRDSNTEAFF TGCGCCAGCAGCCAATACCGGGACAGTAACACTGAAGCTTTCTTT
- - TRBJ1-5 TRBV19 CASSIAGRPQHF TGTGCCAGTAGTATAGCAGGCAGGCCCCAGCATTTT
- - TRBJ2-1 TRBV19 CASSVGTRGSYNEQFF TGTGCCAGTAGTGTCGGGACAAGAGGCTCCTACAATGAGCAGTTCTTC
- - TRBJ2-3 TRBV6-5 CASSYSRSRTDTQYF TGTGCCAGCAGTTACTCGAGGTCTCGCACAGATACGCAGTATTTT
TRBD2 - TRBJ2-7 TRBV10-3 CAISDGRITYEQYF TGTGCCATCAGTGACGGGAGGATCACCTACGAGCAGTACTTC
- - TRBJ2-4 TRBV28 CASRGADRAKNIQYF TGTGCCAGCAGGGGAGCTGACAGGGCCAAAAACATTCAGTACTTC
TRBD1 - TRBJ2-2 TRBV5-4 CASSRLGQGAFRNTGELFF TGTGCCAGCAGCCGACTGGGACAGGGGGCTTTCCGAAACACCGGGGAGCTGTTTTTT
- - TRBJ2-2 TRBV12-5 CASGFGGELFF TGTGCTAGTGGTTTCGGCGGGGAGCTGTTTTTT
TRBD1 - TRBJ1-3 TRBV5-1 CASSLAGTGAGNTIYF TGCGCCAGCAGCTTGGCCGGGACAGGGGCTGGAAACACCATATATTTT
- - TRBJ2-1 TRBV7-2 CASSLGAGEQFF TGTGCCAGCAGCTTGGGGGCGGGTGAGCAGTTCTTC
- - TRBJ1-2 TRBV19 CASKVKGDNIYGYTF TGTGCCAGTAAGGTTAAGGGGGACAACATCTATGGCTACACCTTC
- - TRBJ1-2 TRBV29-1 CSVEERGHYGYTF TGCAGCGTTGAAGAGAGGGGACACTATGGCTACACCTTC
- - TRBJ1-1 TRBV28 CASIDGGGTEAFF TGTGCCAGCATCGATGGGGGAGGAACTGAAGCTTTCTTT
- - TRBJ2-2 TRBV7-2 CASSFAYRNTGELFF TGTGCCAGCAGCTTTGCTTACCGAAACACCGGGGAGCTGTTTTTT
- - TRBJ2-3 TRBV20-1 CSASLRDFYTDTQYF TGCAGTGCTAGTCTCCGGGACTTTTACACAGATACGCAGTATTTT
- - TRBJ1-2 TRBV11-1 CASSLDGIYGYTF TGTGCCAGCAGCTTAGACGGTATCTATGGCTACACCTTC
- - TRBJ2-6 TRBV18 CASSPPGRASGANVLTF TGTGCCAGCTCACCGCCAGGACGGGCCTCTGGGGCCAACGTCCTGACTTTC
- - TRBJ1-1 TRBV27 CASSSGGSLEAFF TGTGCCAGCAGTTCAGGTGGATCACTGGAAGCTTTCTTT